Sequencing of this T cell receptor (beta chain) was carried out in a study of molecular identifiers for immune sequencing clone quantification (dated by TCRdb to 2016 to 2019). The study in broad terms: For a replicate experiment, the RNA from either around 20,000 or 100,000 naive CD8 T cells was divided into five aliquots, and four of those aliquots went on to sequencing. CD8 T cells were used in a methods study to benchmark molecular-identifier clustering-based TCR repertoire sequencing (MIDCIRS) and TCR RNA copy counting. Overall study outcomes, separate from this receptor: Spiked-in Jurkat TCR RNA equal to a single cell's worth was reported to be detectable even within 1,200,000 naive CD8 T cells. Identical TCR molecules sharing a barcode could cause highly expanded clone sizes to be underestimated. When barcode sub-clustering was omitted, TCR diversity was inflated by chimeric consensus sequences, with chimeras reaching as high as 47%. Modeling estimated about three recovered TCR RNA copies per cell, compared with about ten by digital PCR, which implies 30% to 35% capture efficiency. The naive libraries included spiked-in Jurkat TCR RNA (fewer than eleven copies' worth), and this Jurkat TCR RNA is not part of the donor repertoire. In CMV-specific effector cells, clones with more than 20 RNA copies contained over 98% of molecules, whereas in naive cells such clones contained under 1% of molecules.

Libraries of naive CD8 T cells were built from anywhere between roughly 18,000 and 1,000,000 sorted cells, with 10%, 30% or 50% of the purified RNA used. Naive CD8 T cells, defined as CD8+CD4-CCR7+CD45RA+, were FACS-sorted into RLT Plus buffer on a BD FACSAria II. Detection sensitivity was tested by spiking Jurkat RNA equal to some 11 TCR copies' worth into samples containing roughly 17,000-1,100,000 naive CD8 T cells. CD8 T cells were enriched using RosetteSep CD8+ T Cell Enrichment Cocktail and Ficoll-Paque, and the enriched cells then underwent ACK red cell lysis. Ends trimmed: V by 6 bases, J by 2 bases; bases unmatched to a gene: 10. CDR1 and CDR2 are drawn from the germline V gene (reference sequence): MNHEY, SMNVEV. The CDR3 starts with the cysteine, ends with the phenylalanine, and has 15 residues. The only DNA kept is the CDR3, 45 bases in frame from the first base. There are a few counts of this clonotype. No antigen is known for it. Base qualities are not provided; no much larger clone lies one nucleotide away.

Library preparation used PCR. Sequenced using a NextSeq 500. Bulk TCR libraries were generated as previously described, with the TCR primers listed in Table S5 used. Purification of total RNA was performed with the Qiagen AllPrep DNA/RNA kit. Before analysis, reads from multiple sequencing runs of the same library were pooled. On the study's bioinformatics: Reads were retained only if an exact TCR constant sequence was present, and the retained reads were trimmed to 150 nt and grouped according to their 12-nt molecular barcodes. Reads inside each barcode group were sub-clustered using a 15% Levenshtein threshold, and a quality-weighted consensus sequence was constructed for each RNA molecule. Non-functional sequences were filtered out, along with any lower-count sequence sitting one edit away from another sequence. Based on fitting two negative binomial distributions, any barcode sub-cluster with under 20% of the maximum read count was discarded. TCRdb redid the processing of the public reads, applying fastp at Q25 and MiXCR, and retained in-frame beta chains. Each CDR3 protein appears once, grouped with its most common genes and DNA. TCRdb's processing, not the authors', yielded these V and J calls. Recorded for this sample are some 100,000 distinct CDR3 sequences; under 40% of them occurred a single time. The ten most abundant clones make up around 4.2% of the sample.

The sequenced sample was naive CD8+ T cells from blood, with Jurkat cell RNA spiked in. In the paper's terms, the cell subset or site label means: FACS-sorted CD8+CD4-CCR7+CD45RA+ naive T cells. This clonotype was obtained from a human donor in good health. Some libraries in this study had Jurkat cell RNA spiked in. This chain is built from TRBV27 and TRBJ2-7; 7 bases in between match TRBD2. The nucleotides read TGTGCCAGCAGCCTAGCGGCCTACACAACCTACGAGCAGTACTTC. The translation is CASSLAAYTTYEQYF.